This entry features one T cell receptor (beta chain) sequence. Its antigen remains unidentified. Some clones are missing from TCRdb's copy, which holds only in-frame ones; the method was immunoSEQ multiplex PCR. This table holds around 61,000 clones, 80% to 90% found once. Per germline, CDR1 MNHNS and CDR2 SASEGT. The CDR3 extends over 13 amino acids. The ends were cut back, 7 bases at V and 5 bases at J, with 14 bases in the middle. This record belongs to a study of T cell responses to AZD1222 COVID-19 vaccine. Study results and caveats: All repertoire sampling was performed exclusively after the peak T cell response.

Sequenced here: peripheral blood, sampled on day 0 of AZD1222 vaccination. This chain joins TRBV6-1 and TRBJ1-1, with D possibly matching TRBD1 (6 bases). The sequence came from an adult in good health. CDR3 nucleotides: TGTGCCAGCAACCTTCCAGGGGATACTGAAGCTTTCTTT. Translating gives CASNLPGDTEAFF.